One and the same sample provided the 29 T cell receptor beta chains below, sequenced in a study of T-cell reconstitution after alpha-beta-depleted transplantation in children. TCRbeta library preparation incorporated unique molecular identifiers. TCRdb reanalysed the PCR reads using MiXCR and keeps one entry per CDR3 protein. In the table there are 200,000 or so distinct CDR3 sequences, 7.5% to 9.5% of which are singletons. Sequences were derived from PBMCs, mostly from graft donor cells, sampled 360 days after TCRalphabeta/CD19-depleted stem cell transplant. The source is a male patient aged 2 to 9 who had a stem cell transplant for acute myeloid leukemia, so the T cells may come from the graft donor.

In its sample, this clonotype was seen many times. The chain recombines TRBV12-5 with TRBJ2-2, with D perhaps matching TRBD1 (6 bases). The germline V gene encodes CDR1 LGHNT and CDR2 FRNRAP. This CDR3 spans 15 amino acids. The V and J ends lost 3 bases and 5 bases respectively, with 13 bases between them. In DNA, the CDR3 is TGTGCTAGTGGTTTAAATACAGGGTCGACCGGGGAGCTGTTTTTT. Amino acids: CASGLNTGSTGELFF.

This clonotype was detected only a few times. The chain uses TRBV5-1 and TRBJ1-2; D might be TRBD1 (5 bases). There are 13 residues in the CDR3. With 0 bases removed from V and 8 bases from J, the gap between germline ends came to 11 bases. Germline V gene lookup returns CDR1 SGHRS and CDR2 YFSETQ. The CDR3 sequence is CASSLDSRGGYTF. The CDR3 DNA reads TGCGCCAGCAGCTTGGACAGCCGGGGCGGCTACACCTTC.

In its sample, this clonotype ranks as medium-sized. The chain is built from TRBV12-3 or TRBV12-4 and TRBJ2-7; no definite D call. V was shortened by 3 bases and J by 3 bases, with 15 bases between the two germline ends. The CDR3 totals 15 residues. The CDR3 DNA reads as TGTGCCAGCAGTTTTCGGCAACTGAAGGGCTACGAGCAGTACTTC. Amino acid sequence: CASSFRQLKGYEQYF.

Only a few counts were recorded for this clonotype. The chain combines TRBV18 with TRBJ2-2; a weak D match, TRBD2 (9 bases). The CDR3 contains 17 residues. CDR1 and CDR2 from the germline V gene are KGHSH and LQKENI. V was clipped by 4 bases and J by 3 bases, with 18 bases between them. The CDR3 DNA reads as TGTGCCAGCTCACAGAATAGCGGGGGACAGGACACCGGGGAGCTGTTTTTT. Amino acids: CASSQNSGGQDTGELFF.

J is TRBJ1-2 and V is TRBV7-3; the D gene is possibly TRBD1 (5 bases). Between the trimmed V and J ends, which lost 1 base and 2 bases, there was a span of 8 bases. This CDR3 comprises 14 residues. Per germline, CDR1 SGHTA and CDR2 FQGTGA. The CDR3 region has the DNA TGTGCCAGCAGCTTAAGACCAGGGAACTATGGCTACACCTTC. It encodes CASSLRPGNYGYTF.

Ten or more counts support this clonotype. This chain uses TRBV5-1 with TRBJ2-5, with a weak D call TRBD2 (5 bases). Trimming took off 2 bases at V and 1 base at J, with 9 bases between the two ends. The germline gives CDR1 SGHRS, CDR2 YFSETQ. The length of the CDR3 is 14 residues. The CDR3 nucleotides read TGCGCCAGCAGCTTCAGCGGAATCCAAGAGACCCAGTACTTC. Its protein is CASSFSGIQETQYF.

Many counts were recorded for this clonotype. The J gene is TRBJ2-3, the V gene TRBV25-1; D not resolved. CDR1 and CDR2 (germline): MGHDK, SYGVNS. V was pared by 9 bases and J by 5 bases, with 15 bases between. The CDR3 is 13 amino acids. CDR3 sequence reads: CASSPQQLDTQYF. The CDR3 nucleotides are TGTGCCAGTTCCCCGCAGCAGCTAGATACGCAGTATTTT. Looking up the rest from reference TRBV25-1 and TRBJ2-3 gives the full variable domain: EADIYQTPRYLVIGTGKKITLECSQTMGHDKMYWYQQDPGMELHLIHYSYGVNSTEKGDLSSESTVSRIRTEHFPLTLESARPSHTSQYLCASSPQQLDTQYFGPGTRLTVL.

This clonotype was counted a few times. This chain joins TRBV20-1 and TRBJ1-2; 7 positions match TRBD1. The CDR3 contains 12 residues. After removal of 7 bases from V and 5 bases from J, the junction contained 7 bases not matched to a gene. Per germline, CDR1 DFQATT and CDR2 SNEGSKA (reference sequence). The CDR3 reads CSVLTGYYGYTF. Here the CDR3 DNA reads TGCAGTGTCTTGACAGGGTATTATGGCTACACCTTC.

This clonotype was observed at least ten times. The rearrangement uses TRBV5-6 and TRBJ2-7, with a weak D call TRBD2 (5 bases). V was shortened by 3 bases and J by 0 bases, with 10 bases between the two germline ends. The CDR3 contains 14 residues. CDR1 is SGHDT, CDR2 YYEEEE, per germline. The CDR3: CASSSPGISYEQYV. The CDR3 DNA sequence: TGTGCCAGCAGCTCCCCGGGAATCTCCTACGAGCAGTACGTC.

This clonotype appeared a few times. The V gene is TRBV12-3 or TRBV12-4, the J gene TRBJ2-2; perhaps TRBD1 as D (6 bases). The CDR3 covers 13 residues. V was clipped by 5 bases and J by 6 bases, with 10 bases between them. The CDR3 nucleotides are TGTGCCAGCAGTAACAGGGAATCCGGGGAGCTGTTTTTT. Translating it yields CASSNRESGELFF.

This clonotype was seen a few times. The gene calls are TRBV12-3 or TRBV12-4 and TRBJ1-1, with TRBD1 matching over 7 bases. The CDR3 spans 15 residues. The V gene end was trimmed by 6 bases and the J gene end by 1 base; junction bases not matched to a gene: 8. The CDR3: CASRPVQGRNTEAFF. In nucleotides, the CDR3 is TGTGCCAGCAGACCTGTACAGGGGCGGAACACTGAAGCTTTCTTT.

The J gene is TRBJ2-1, the V gene TRBV7-8; D is possibly TRBD1 (6 bases). V dropped 4 bases and J dropped 3 bases, with 13 bases sitting between them. The CDR3 loop spans 15 amino acids. CDR1 is SGHVS and CDR2 is FQNEAQ in the germline V gene. CDR3 sequence reads: CASSSSGRGYNEQFF. The CDR3 nucleotides read TGTGCCAGCAGCTCGTCGGGCAGGGGCTACAATGAGCAGTTCTTC.

The rearrangement links TRBV11-2 to TRBJ2-5, with TRBD1 matching over 7 bases. This CDR3 has 17 amino acids. Germline CDR1 reads SGHAT; CDR2 reads FQNNGV. V gave up 5 bases and J gave up 3 bases; unmatched junction bases: 15. The CDR3 region is CASSPILFGTAEETQYF. In nucleotides, the CDR3 is TGTGCCAGCAGCCCGATCTTGTTCGGGACAGCTGAAGAGACCCAGTACTTC.

The V and J genes are TRBV11-2 and TRBJ2-4; D not certain. The CDR3 extends over 12 amino acids. Germline V lookup: CDR1 SGHAT, CDR2 FQNNGV. Trimming removed 1 base at V and 12 bases at J, with 10 bases between. The CDR3 nucleotides are TGTGCCAGCAGCTTAGGCCCCTACTCTCAGTACTTC. Translated, it gives CASSLGPYSQYF.

This clonotype was detected ten times or more. The genes are TRBV6-2 or TRBV6-3 and TRBJ2-6; TRBD1 or TRBD2 may be the D gene (5 bases each). Germline-derived CDR1 and CDR2 are MNHEY and SVGEGT. The CDR3 sequence is 15 residues long. V lost 2 bases and J 2 bases, leaving 7 bases between the germline ends. In DNA, the CDR3 is TGTGCCAGCAGTTACGGGGGAGCTGGGGCCAACGTCCTGACTTTC. Its protein product is CASSYGGAGANVLTF.

The chain is built from TRBV9 and TRBJ2-7; a weak D match, TRBD2 (5 bases). The CDR3 covers 14 residues. Per the germline V gene, CDR1 is SGDLS and CDR2 is YYNGEE. Deletions cut 6 bases from V and 5 bases from J, with 18 bases between. The chain's CDR3 is CASIVGSLADEQYF. The CDR3 DNA reads TGTGCCAGCATCGTCGGATCCCTAGCCGACGAGCAGTACTTC.

This clonotype was recorded a few times. This rearrangement joins TRBV5-1 to TRBJ2-1; 9 bases match TRBD1. From germline, CDR1 is SGHRS and CDR2 YFSETQ. V lost 5 bases to trimming and J lost 2 bases; unmatched junction nucleotides: 5. The CDR3 contains 15 residues. CDR3 residues: CASRGTGGPYNEQFF. The CDR3 DNA follows: TGCGCCAGCAGGGGTACAGGGGGCCCCTACAATGAGCAGTTCTTC.

This clonotype showed up many times. This rearrangement joins TRBV7-3 to TRBJ2-1; D is unclear. Trimming shortened V by 5 bases and J by 4 bases, and 9 bases separated the two germline ends. CDR3 length equals 13 residues. Germline values: CDR1 SGHTA, CDR2 FQGTGA. Here the CDR3 DNA reads TGTGCCAGCAGCGCGTCTTGGTACAATGAGCAGTTCTTC. It codes for CASSASWYNEQFF.

There are many counts of this clonotype. The chain recombines TRBV5-1 with TRBJ2-2; D gene unclear. Germline V gene data show CDR1 as SGHRS and CDR2 as YFSETQ. V was pared by 1 base and J by 3 bases, with 4 bases between. The CDR3 sequence is 13 residues long. As DNA, the CDR3 is TGCGCCAGCAGCTTGTTGGACACCGGGGAGCTGTTTTTT. This translates into CASSLLDTGELFF.

This clonotype was detected a few times. The J gene is TRBJ1-5, the V gene TRBV12-3 or TRBV12-4, with a weak D call TRBD1 (5 bases). The CDR3 sequence is 17 residues long. Trimming removed 5 bases from V and 4 bases from J, with 21 bases in between. The chain's CDR3 is CASSDKAGLGVNQPQHF. The CDR3 bases are TGTGCCAGCAGTGATAAGGCAGGCCTGGGGGTGAATCAGCCCCAGCATTTT.

The chain couples TRBV5-1 to TRBJ2-2; 9 nucleotides align to TRBD1. The V gene's germline CDR1 is SGHRS and CDR2 YFSETQ. V dropped 3 bases and J dropped 6; count of bases not matched to a gene: 9. The CDR3 has 16 amino acids. CDR3 sequence (DNA): TGCGCCAGCAGCTCCGTTGGGACAGGGTCCGCCGGGGAGCTGTTTTTT. This translates into CASSSVGTGSAGELFF.

This chain joins TRBV6-2 or TRBV6-3 and TRBJ2-5; 8 positions match TRBD2. CDR3 length equals 22 residues. Trimming at V came to 0 bases and at J to 2 bases, leaving 23 bases not matched to a gene. Looked up from germline, CDR1 is MNHEY and CDR2 is SVGEGT. The chain's CDR3 is CASSYSASLGWERGTSQETQYF. The CDR3 DNA reads TGTGCCAGCAGTTACTCGGCCTCCTTAGGATGGGAGCGGGGGACCTCGCAAGAGACCCAGTACTTC.

The V gene is TRBV7-3, the J gene TRBJ2-2; 7 bases are a match to TRBD1. The V segment lost 5 bases and the J segment 1 base; nucleotides outside the gene matches: 4. The CDR3 loop spans 15 amino acids. Looked up from germline, CDR1 is SGHTA and CDR2 is FQGTGA. CDR3 amino acids: CASSLTGVNTGELFF. The CDR3 nucleotides read TGTGCCAGCAGCCTTACAGGGGTGAACACCGGGGAGCTGTTTTTT.

This clonotype was picked up many times. The chain couples TRBV20-1 to TRBJ2-5, with a weak D call TRBD1 (5 bases). Trimming took off 0 bases at V and 2 bases at J, with 13 bases between the two ends. In germline, CDR1 is DFQATT, CDR2 SNEGSKA (reference sequence). There are 15 residues in the CDR3. CDR3 sequence (DNA): TGCAGTGCTAGAGATCAGGGAAGGACGCAAGAGACCCAGTACTTC. Its protein is CSARDQGRTQETQYF.

A few counts support this clonotype. This chain joins TRBV5-1 and TRBJ2-3, with D perhaps TRBD2 (6 bases). The CDR3 extends over 15 amino acids. CDR1 and CDR2 from the germline V gene are SGHRS and YFSETQ. Trimming removed 4 bases at V and 2 bases at J, with 14 bases between. The CDR3 region is CASSISGGHTDTQYF. DNA of the CDR3: TGCGCCAGCAGCATTAGCGGAGGGCACACAGATACGCAGTATTTT.

This chain connects TRBV4-3 to TRBJ2-2; D remains unclear. V was cut by 0 bases and J by 13 bases, with 12 bases left in between. This CDR3 contains 13 residues. Looked up from germline, CDR1 is LGHNA and CDR2 is YSLEER. DNA for the CDR3: TGCGCCAGCAGCCAAGAGATCGGATACATGCTGTTTTTT. Translation gives CASSQEIGYMLFF.

This sequence joins TRBV7-3 and TRBJ2-3, with 15 bases fitting TRBD2. The germline V gene has CDR1 SGHTA and CDR2 FQGTGA. The CDR3 runs to 18 residues. The junction had 8 bases not matched to a gene; V was cut back by 4 bases and J by 3 bases. The DNA of the CDR3 is TGTGCCAGCAGCTCACCCGGACTAGCGGGGGGGCGGACAGATACGCAGTATTTT. Translation: CASSSPGLAGGRTDTQYF.

This clonotype was counted ten times or more. The gene calls are TRBV3-1 and TRBJ1-1, with TRBD1 identical over 7 bases. Germline CDR1 reads LGHDT; CDR2 reads YNNKEL (reference sequence). Losses at the gene ends were 3 bases for V and 3 bases for J; bases not matched to a gene: 4. CDR3 length equals 14 residues. For the CDR3, the DNA is TGTGCCAGCAGCCAGGGAGACAGGGACACTGAAGCTTTCTTT. This sequence encodes CASSQGDRDTEAFF.

This clonotype was detected a few times. The chain combines TRBV20-1 with TRBJ2-3; 7 nucleotides agree with TRBD2. V was clipped by 4 bases and J by 0 bases; unmatched bases: 10. The CDR3 loop spans 16 amino acids. Per the germline V gene, CDR1 is DFQATT and CDR2 is SNEGSKA (reference sequence). The CDR3 protein is CSAIRSLAASTDTQYF. In DNA form, the CDR3 reads TGCAGTGCTATTCGTTCTCTAGCGGCCAGCACAGATACGCAGTATTTT.